This paragraph reports one T cell receptor (beta chain). The CDR3 has 16 residues. V was clipped by 4 bases and J by 4 bases; unmatched bases: 8. From germline, CDR1 is SGHRS and CDR2 YFSETQ. In the study's own analysis: Reference gene primer amplification gave nucleated cell count estimates. TCRdb's copy holds only in-frame clones and misses some; the assay was immunoSEQ multiplex PCR. The V and J calls and clone size are taken from that table; D and trimming were inferred from the DNA. Among some 220,000 clones, 85% were seen once, and the ten largest hold 5.5% to 8%. This entry is derived from a study of blood T cell repertoires in COVID-19. Study-level information: The United States, Italy and Spain supplied acute and convalescent COVID-19 samples. The cDNA or gDNA used as material had been derived from T cells, B-cell-depleted T cells, or PBMCs.

The sequence came from a woman aged 60-70 years with active or convalescent COVID-19. The specimen was peripheral blood. The rearrangement joins TRBV5-1 to TRBJ2-3; 11 nucleotides agree with TRBD2. The CDR3 sequence is CASSTGTSGYADTQYF. The CDR3, as DNA: TGCGCCAGCAGCACGGGGACTAGCGGCTACGCAGATACGCAGTATTTT.